Presented here are 3 T cell receptor beta chains from one specimen sequenced in a study of cytomegalovirus exposure and HLA in healthy donors. With 60 Vbeta and 13 Jbeta primers, the PCR was carried out. Repertoires were generated with immunoSEQ multiplex PCR, while TCRdb's copy carries only in-frame clones and drops some. The repertoire holds about 99,000 clones, about 71% seen once, with about 3.5% in the top ten. The specimen was PBMCs. The receptors come from a woman between 45 and 65 years old in good health and CMV-seronegative.

V gene TRBV27 combines with J gene TRBJ2-7; 10 bases fit TRBD2. V shed 8 bases and J 4 bases; nucleotides not matched to a gene: 8. Germline lookup yields CDR1 MNHEY and CDR2 SMNVEV (reference sequence). The CDR3 is 14 residues long. This CDR3 reads CASGGGTSVYEQYF. The CDR3 DNA follows: TGTGCCAGCGGGGGGGGGACTAGCGTGTACGAGCAGTACTTC.

The J gene is TRBJ1-5, the V gene TRBV4-1; 7 nucleotides match TRBD1. There are 16 residues in the CDR3. Germline CDR1 and CDR2: MGHRA and YSYEKL. The ends lost 1 base at V and 6 bases at J; junction bases unmatched: 9. CDR3 bases: TGCGCCAGCAGCCAAGTGGTAGGGGGCGAGGTTCAGCCCCAGCATTTT. Translating it yields CASSQVVGGEVQPQHF.

The chain's CDR3 is CASRAATGWATEAFF. The CDR3 coding sequence is TGTGCCAGCAGGGCAGCGACAGGATGGGCCACTGAAGCTTTCTTT. The V and J genes are TRBV11-2 and TRBJ1-1, with D perhaps matching TRBD1 (6 bases). Trimming pared 6 bases from V and 4 bases from J, leaving 18 bases between. Germline V gene data show CDR1 as SGHAT and CDR2 as FQNNGV. The CDR3 has 15 residues. Combining the CDR3 with reference TRBV11-2 and TRBJ1-1 gives the whole variable domain EAGVAQSPRYKIIEKRQSVAFWCNPISGHATLYWYQQILGQGPKLLIQFQNNGVVDDSQLPKDRFSAERLKGVDSTLKIQPAKLEDSAVYLCASRAATGWATEAFFGQGTRLTVV.